The next 30 T cell receptor beta chains were all read from a single sample in a study of blood T cell repertoires in COVID-19. Produced via immunoSEQ multiplex PCR; TCRdb's table is partial and in-frame only. The data hold approximately 150,000 clones, with around 90% observed a single time. Sequencing was done on a sample of peripheral blood. These receptors all stem from a woman aged 45-60 years with acute or convalescent COVID-19.

The rearrangement uses TRBV7-2 and TRBJ2-1; D is undetermined. V gave up 3 bases and J gave up 8 bases, with 14 bases separating them. Per germline, CDR1 SGHTA and CDR2 FQGNSA. The CDR3 loop spans 14 amino acids. The CDR3 nucleotides are TGTGCCAGCAGCTTGTCTAGACTGGCGCATGAGCAGTTCTTC. It yields the protein CASSLSRLAHEQFF.

Concerning this clone: The same CDR3 arises from other DNA sequences in this sample as well. CDR3 region: CSAGQGSNTGELFF. CDR3 in DNA: TGCAGCGCTGGACAGGGATCCAACACCGGGGAGCTGTTTTTT. The chain uses TRBV29-1 and TRBJ2-2; 8 positions agree with TRBD1. The CDR3 totals 14 residues. Germline trimming cut 7 bases from V and 2 bases from J; bases unmatched to any gene: 6. The germline V gene encodes CDR1 SQVTM and CDR2 ANQGSEA.

This sequence joins TRBV3-1 (or the pseudogene TRBV3-2) and TRBJ2-7; 9 bases match TRBD2. This CDR3 contains 15 residues. With 4 bases clipped from V and 3 bases from J, the junction kept 7 bases outside the gene matches. Germline V gene data show CDR1 as LGHDT and CDR2 as YNNKEL (reference sequence). In DNA, the CDR3 is TGTGCCAGCAGCCTTGGCGGACTAGCGAGCTACGAGCAGTACTTC. Its translation is CASSLGGLASYEQYF.

V gene TRBV9 combines with J gene TRBJ1-2; D remains ambiguous. This CDR3 contains 13 residues. Germline V gene lookup returns CDR1 SGDLS and CDR2 YYNGEE. The V end was cut by 7 bases, the J end by 7 bases, with 17 bases between. CDR3 nucleotide sequence: TGTGCCAGCCGGGAGGTTCGGGTTAGTGGCTACACCTTC. Amino acid sequence: CASREVRVSGYTF.

This clone was seen a handful of times. This rearrangement joins TRBV5-4 to TRBJ1-3; 10 bases align to TRBD1. The trim removed 6 bases at V and 8 bases at J, leaving 5 bases unmatched. CDR3 size: 13 residues. Germline V gene lookup returns CDR1 SGHNT and CDR2 YYREEE (reference sequence). CDR3 sequence: CASTRDRGYTIYF. CDR3 DNA sequence: TGTGCCAGCACCCGGGACAGGGGTTACACCATATATTTT.

The chain couples TRBV19 to TRBJ2-2; 12 bases agree with TRBD1. The CDR3 covers 20 residues. V lost 0 bases, J lost 6 bases, and 14 bases stayed unmatched. Looked up from germline, CDR1 is LNHDA and CDR2 is SQIVND (reference sequence). As DNA, the CDR3 is TGTGCCAGTAGTATAGATCGCGGGACAGGGGGCTATGGTATGGCCGGGGAGCTGTTTTTT. Translation gives CASSIDRGTGGYGMAGELFF.

This clone was detected once. The V call is TRBV11-2, the J call TRBJ1-2, with D unclear. The CDR3 length is 12 residues. Germline lookup yields CDR1 SGHAT and CDR2 FQNNGV. V lost 1 base to trimming and J lost 6 bases, with 6 bases between them. CDR3 DNA sequence: TGTGCCAGCAGCTTAGGAGGGAATGGCTACACCTTC. Protein sequence: CASSLGGNGYTF. Variable domain in full (rest from reference TRBV11-2 and TRBJ1-2): EAGVAQSPRYKIIEKRQSVAFWCNPISGHATLYWYQQILGQGPKLLIQFQNNGVVDDSQLPKDRFSAERLKGVDSTLKIQPAKLEDSAVYLCASSLGGNGYTFGSGTRLTVV.

This chain joins TRBV11-2 and TRBJ1-3; weak D call: TRBD1 (5 bases). The CDR3 extends over 15 amino acids. The germline CDR1 and CDR2 sequences are SGHAT and FQNNGV. The V end was cut by 8 bases, the J end by 2 bases, with 16 bases between. The CDR3 here is CASGVPGTAGNTIYF. Written as DNA, the CDR3 is TGTGCCAGCGGCGTCCCAGGGACTGCTGGAAACACCATATATTTT. The complete variable domain, with remaining parts taken from reference TRBV11-2 and TRBJ1-3, reads EAGVAQSPRYKIIEKRQSVAFWCNPISGHATLYWYQQILGQGPKLLIQFQNNGVVDDSQLPKDRFSAERLKGVDSTLKIQPAKLEDSAVYLCASGVPGTAGNTIYFGEGSWLTVV.

Concerning this clone itself: A read error may account for a junction end that differs from germline. The chain joins TRBV5-1 to TRBJ1-2; TRBD1 agrees at 9 bases. Germline V gene lookup returns CDR1 SGHRS and CDR2 YFSETQ. This CDR3 comprises 14 residues. The CDR3 coding sequence is TGCGCCGGCAGCTTGGGGACAGGGCTCGATGGCTACACCTTC. Translation: CAGSLGTGLDGYTF.

The chain recombines TRBV4-2 with TRBJ1-5; TRBD1 matches 7 bases. The CDR3 has 15 amino acids. Unmatched junction bases numbered 2, after V lost 1 base and J lost 2 bases. The germline V gene encodes CDR1 LGHNA and CDR2 YNFKEQ. CDR3 loop: CASSQVTGGNQPQHF. Here the CDR3 DNA reads TGTGCCAGCAGCCAAGTAACAGGGGGCAATCAGCCCCAGCATTTT.

The chain has TRBV5-5 and TRBJ2-7; D is uncertain. Germline CDR1 and CDR2: SGHKS and YYEKEE (reference sequence). Deletions cut 1 base from V and 3 bases from J, with 14 bases between. The length of the CDR3 is 15 residues. The CDR3 loop reads CASSLLPAGLYEQYF. The CDR3 DNA follows: TGTGCCAGCAGCTTGTTGCCGGCAGGCCTCTACGAGCAGTACTTC.

V and J are TRBV27 and TRBJ2-7; possible D gene TRBD1, 6 bases. Trimming left V 2 bases short and J 3 bases short, with 8 bases between. CDR1 MNHEY and CDR2 SMNVEV come from the germline V gene (reference sequence). The CDR3 is made up of 13 amino acids. DNA of the CDR3: TGTGCCAGCAGTTTAATAGGGGGCTACGAGCAGTACTTC. It translates to CASSLIGGYEQYF.

This chain uses TRBV4-1 with TRBJ2-7; TRBD1 might be the D (6 bases). The CDR3 is 12 residues long. Deletions cut 3 bases from V and 11 bases from J, with 14 bases between. CDR1 and CDR2 from the germline V gene are MGHRA and YSYEKL. CDR3 coding DNA: TGCGCCAGCAGCCAGGGAGAAAGGGACAAGTACTTC. Translating gives CASSQGERDKYF.

This clone showed up just once. The chain is built from TRBV27 and TRBJ2-4; the match to TRBD2 covers 8 bases. This CDR3 contains 17 residues. Germline assignment: CDR1 MNHEY and CDR2 SMNVEV (reference sequence). V lost 4 bases and J lost 8; bases outside the gene matches: 16. The DNA for the CDR3 is TGTGCCAGCAGTTCTGAATATGTTCGGGGGGGCGTATACATTCAGTACTTC. Protein product: CASSSEYVRGGVYIQYF.

This clone has just one count. CDR3 sequence: CASSQEPSSNQPQHF. The CDR3 DNA is TGCGCCAGCAGCCAAGAACCCAGTAGCAATCAGCCCCAGCATTTT. The chain combines TRBV4-1 with TRBJ1-5; no clear D. Trimming shortened V by 0 bases and J by 0 bases, and 6 bases separated the two germline ends. The CDR3 length is 15 residues. CDR1 and CDR2 (germline): MGHRA, YSYEKL.

J is TRBJ2-3 and V is TRBV5-4; 10 positions agree with TRBD2. The CDR3 length is 15 residues. Per germline, CDR1 SGHNT and CDR2 YYREEE (reference sequence). The trim removed 2 bases at V and 5 bases at J, leaving 5 bases unmatched. Here the CDR3 reads CASSFQRGGEDTQYF. As DNA, the CDR3 is TGTGCCAGCAGCTTCCAGCGGGGGGGTGAAGATACGCAGTATTTT.

The chain joins TRBV7-2 to TRBJ1-4; tentatively, D is TRBD1 (6 bases). CDR1 and CDR2 from the germline V gene are SGHTA and FQGNSA. V lost 7 bases to trimming and J lost 2 bases, with 14 bases between them. The CDR3 loop spans 15 amino acids. The CDR3 DNA sequence: TGTGCCAGCACTTATTTAACAGGGACTAATGAAAAACTGTTTTTT. It yields the protein CASTYLTGTNEKLFF.

V and J are TRBV24-1 and TRBJ1-2, with 9 nucleotides matching TRBD1. CDR3 length: 14 residues. The J segment lost 4 bases and the V segment lost 4 bases, leaving 3 bases of the junction unmatched. Germline V gene lookup returns CDR1 KGHDR and CDR2 SFDVKD. The CDR3 spells CATSEGTGIYGYTF. CDR3 DNA sequence: TGTGCCACCAGTGAGGGGACAGGGATCTATGGCTACACCTTC.

CDR3 protein: CASSEGGVGYEQYF. CDR3 DNA: TGCGCCAGCAGTGAAGGGGGCGTGGGGTACGAGCAGTACTTC. The rearrangement joins TRBV10-2 to TRBJ2-7; 7 bases line up with TRBD1. Trimming removed 3 bases from V and 4 bases from J; junction bases left unmatched: 6. Germline CDR1 and CDR2: WSHSY and SAAADI. The CDR3 consists of 14 residues.

The chain employs TRBV6-2 or TRBV6-3 and TRBJ2-7; 7 bases match TRBD2. CDR1 MNHEY and CDR2 SVGEGT come from the germline V gene. The CDR3 is made up of 16 amino acids. V shed 2 bases and J 5 bases; nucleotides not matched to a gene: 12. The CDR3 loop is CASSYPQARESDEQYF. Written as DNA, the CDR3 is TGTGCCAGCAGTTACCCCCAGGCGCGGGAGAGCGACGAGCAGTACTTC.

The count of this clone is one. The rearrangement joins TRBV10-3 to TRBJ1-1, with unresolved D. Per germline, CDR1 ENHRY and CDR2 SYGVKD. V dropped 2 bases and J dropped 2 bases, with 9 bases sitting between them. CDR3 length equals 14 residues. The CDR3 region is CAISEPQLNTEAFF. The CDR3 DNA follows: TGTGCCATCAGTGAGCCACAGCTAAACACTGAAGCTTTCTTT.

The count of this clone is one. The J gene is TRBJ2-1, the V gene TRBV19, with TRBD2 matching 10 bases. CDR1 LNHDA and CDR2 SQIVND come from the germline V gene (reference sequence). The CDR3 loop spans 13 amino acids. V trimming: 11 bases; J trimming: 9 bases; junction bases outside the gene matches: 10. This CDR3 reads CASRGLAGVEQFF. CDR3 nucleotides: TGTGCCTCCCGCGGGCTAGCGGGAGTTGAGCAGTTCTTC.

This clone was seen only once. The chain combines TRBV5-1 with TRBJ2-3; 12 bases are a match to TRBD2. The CDR3 totals 16 residues. V gave up 4 bases and J gave up 5 bases; unmatched junction bases: 8. The V gene's germline CDR1 is SGHRS and CDR2 YFSETQ. CDR3 loop: CASSLLAGGPGDTQYF. CDR3 in DNA: TGCGCCAGCAGCCTCCTAGCGGGAGGGCCAGGAGATACGCAGTATTTT.

The chain combines TRBV27 with TRBJ1-5; D gene ambiguous. The CDR3 has 16 residues. V lost 2 bases and J lost 0, with 11 bases in between. Germline V gene data show CDR1 as MNHEY and CDR2 as SMNVEV (reference sequence). CDR3 sequence: CASSLSGLYSNQPQHF. Written as DNA, the CDR3 is TGTGCCAGCAGTTTAAGTGGGCTTTATAGCAATCAGCCCCAGCATTTT.

The chain links TRBV1 to TRBJ2-5; the table's D call of TRBD2 was not tested on the DNA. TRBV1 is listed as a pseudogene. The CDR3 length is 13 residues. In DNA, the CDR3 is TGCACCAGGGCGAACCGGGACCAAGAGACCCAGTACTTC. As protein: CTRANRDQETQYF.

This clone was observed a handful of times. This rearrangement joins TRBV7-3 to TRBJ2-1, with 7 nucleotides matching TRBD2. The trim removed 1 base at V and 8 bases at J, leaving 8 bases unmatched. Germline V gives CDR1 SGHTA, CDR2 FQGTGA. The CDR3 is made up of 15 amino acids. CDR3 loop: CASSLKGSGVDEQFF. DNA for the CDR3: TGTGCCAGCAGCTTAAAGGGAAGCGGGGTAGATGAGCAGTTCTTC. Full variable domain (outside the CDR3, taken from reference TRBV7-3 and TRBJ2-1): GAGVSQTPSNKVTEKGKYVELRCDPISGHTALYWYRQSLGQGPEFLIYFQGTGAADDSGLPNDRFFAVRPEGSVSTLKIQRTERGDSAVYLCASSLKGSGVDEQFFGPGTRLTVL.

The V gene is TRBV6-6, the J gene TRBJ1-1; 8 bases align to TRBD1. Germline-derived CDR1 and CDR2 are MNHNY and SVGAGI (reference sequence). Trimming cost V 5 bases and J 2 bases; bases outside gene matches: 13. The CDR3 runs to 17 residues. CDR3 protein: CASSLAGGTGHNTEAFF. DNA of the CDR3: TGTGCCAGCAGTCTCGCGGGGGGGACAGGCCATAACACTGAAGCTTTCTTT.

The CDR3 bases are TGCGCCAGCAGCCAAGTAGGACAGGGGTCGCGGGGCTACACCTTC. Its protein is CASSQVGQGSRGYTF. J is TRBJ1-2 and V is TRBV4-1; 9 nucleotides agree with TRBD1. Germline CDR1 reads MGHRA; CDR2 reads YSYEKL. This CDR3 is built from 15 residues. With 1 base clipped from V and 8 bases from J, the junction kept 8 bases outside the gene matches.

CDR3: CAWSKLAGITDTQYF. Here the CDR3 DNA reads TGTGCCTGGAGTAAACTAGCGGGGATAACAGATACGCAGTATTTT. This chain uses TRBV30 with TRBJ2-3; 10 bases are shared with TRBD2. V trimming: 2 bases; J trimming: 3 bases; junction bases outside the gene matches: 5. From germline, CDR1 is GTSNPN and CDR2 SVGIG (reference sequence). The CDR3 length is 15 residues.

The chain links TRBV21-1 to TRBJ1-4; the table assigns TRBD1, which was not confirmed against the DNA. TRBV21-1 has pseudogene status. The CDR3 is 19 residues long. CDR3: CASSKVKQGRERYAEKLFF. The CDR3 DNA sequence: TGTGCCAGCAGCAAAGTAAAACAGGGGCGGGAACGGTATGCTGAAAAACTGTTTTTT.